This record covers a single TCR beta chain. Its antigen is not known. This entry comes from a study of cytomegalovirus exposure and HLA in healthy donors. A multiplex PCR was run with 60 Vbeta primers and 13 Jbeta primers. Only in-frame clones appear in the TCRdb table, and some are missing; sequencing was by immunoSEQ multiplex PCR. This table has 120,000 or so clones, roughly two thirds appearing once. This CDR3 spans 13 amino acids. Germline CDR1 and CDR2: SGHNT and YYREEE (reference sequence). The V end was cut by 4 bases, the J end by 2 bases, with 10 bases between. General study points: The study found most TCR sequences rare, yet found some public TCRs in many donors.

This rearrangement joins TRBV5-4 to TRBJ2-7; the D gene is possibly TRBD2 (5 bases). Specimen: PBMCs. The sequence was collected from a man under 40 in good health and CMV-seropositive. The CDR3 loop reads CASSPDSAYEQYF. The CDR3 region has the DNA TGTGCCAGCAGCCCGGACTCTGCCTACGAGCAGTACTTC.